This T cell receptor beta chain was recorded in a study of T cell responses to AZD1222 COVID-19 vaccine. Study-level points and caveats: Unmutated regions of variants are reportedly targeted by nearly half of spike-specific TCRs.

TCRdb keeps only in-frame clones here, not all; method: immunoSEQ multiplex PCR. The data show about 140,000 clones, 90% to 95% seen once. The sample holds one count of this clone. Its antigen is still unknown. This CDR3 is 14 amino acids long. V lost 1 base and J lost 5, with 12 bases in between. Germline V gives CDR1 LNHNV, CDR2 YYDKDF (reference sequence). The chain is built from TRBV15 and TRBJ2-7; weak D call: TRBD1 (5 bases). This clonotype was sampled from an adult who received the AZD1222 COVID-19 vaccine. Here the sequenced sample was peripheral blood, taken 28 days after the second AZD1222 dose. The CDR3 nucleotides are TGTGCCACCAGCAGAGGTGGGGCGACCCACGAGCAGTACTTC. Protein product: CATSRGGATHEQYF.